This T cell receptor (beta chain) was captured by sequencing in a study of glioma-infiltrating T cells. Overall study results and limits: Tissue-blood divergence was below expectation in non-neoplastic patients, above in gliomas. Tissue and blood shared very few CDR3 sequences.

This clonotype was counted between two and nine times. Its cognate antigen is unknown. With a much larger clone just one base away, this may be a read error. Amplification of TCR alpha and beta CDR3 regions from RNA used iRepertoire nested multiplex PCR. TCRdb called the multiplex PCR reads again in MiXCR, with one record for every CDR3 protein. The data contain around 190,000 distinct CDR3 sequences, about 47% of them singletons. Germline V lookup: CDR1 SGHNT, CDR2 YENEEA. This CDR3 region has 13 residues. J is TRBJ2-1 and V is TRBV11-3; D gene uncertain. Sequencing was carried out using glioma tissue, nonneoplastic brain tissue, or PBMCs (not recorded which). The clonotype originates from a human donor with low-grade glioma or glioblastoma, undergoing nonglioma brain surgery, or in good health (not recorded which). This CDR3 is CASSVDSHNEQFF. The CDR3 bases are TGTGCCAGCAGTGTAGACTCCCACAATGAGCAGTTCTTC.